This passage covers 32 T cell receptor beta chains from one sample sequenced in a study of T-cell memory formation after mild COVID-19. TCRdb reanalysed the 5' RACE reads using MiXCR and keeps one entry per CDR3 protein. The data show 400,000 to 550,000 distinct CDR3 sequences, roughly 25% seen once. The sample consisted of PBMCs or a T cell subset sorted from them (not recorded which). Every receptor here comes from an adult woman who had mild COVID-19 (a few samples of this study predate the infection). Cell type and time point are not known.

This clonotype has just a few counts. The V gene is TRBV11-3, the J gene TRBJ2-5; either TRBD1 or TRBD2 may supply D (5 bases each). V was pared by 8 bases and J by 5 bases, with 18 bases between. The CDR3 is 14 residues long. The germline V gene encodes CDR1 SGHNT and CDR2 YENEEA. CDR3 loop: CASGDRGGIETQYF. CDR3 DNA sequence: TGTGCCAGCGGTGACAGAGGAGGTATCGAGACCCAGTACTTC.

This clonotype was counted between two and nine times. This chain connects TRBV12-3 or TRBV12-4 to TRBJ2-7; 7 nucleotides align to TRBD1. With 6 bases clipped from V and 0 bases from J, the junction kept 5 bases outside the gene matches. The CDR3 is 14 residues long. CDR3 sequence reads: CASRPGQASYEQYF. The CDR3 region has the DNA TGTGCCAGCAGACCCGGACAGGCCTCCTACGAGCAGTACTTC.

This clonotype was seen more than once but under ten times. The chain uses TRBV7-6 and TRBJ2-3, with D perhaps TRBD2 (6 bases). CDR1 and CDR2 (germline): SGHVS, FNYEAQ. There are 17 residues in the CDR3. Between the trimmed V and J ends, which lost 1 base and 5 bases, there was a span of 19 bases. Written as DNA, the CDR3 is TGTGCCAGCAGCTTAGTGTGGGGGGTAGTTGGTGGAGATACGCAGTATTTT. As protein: CASSLVWGVVGGDTQYF.

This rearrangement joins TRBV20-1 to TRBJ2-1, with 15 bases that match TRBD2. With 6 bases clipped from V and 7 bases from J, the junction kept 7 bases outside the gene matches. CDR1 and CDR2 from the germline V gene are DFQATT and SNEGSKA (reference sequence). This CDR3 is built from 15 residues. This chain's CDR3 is CSARTSGGAWNEQFF. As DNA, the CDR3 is TGCAGTGCCCGGACTAGCGGGGGGGCGTGGAATGAGCAGTTCTTC.

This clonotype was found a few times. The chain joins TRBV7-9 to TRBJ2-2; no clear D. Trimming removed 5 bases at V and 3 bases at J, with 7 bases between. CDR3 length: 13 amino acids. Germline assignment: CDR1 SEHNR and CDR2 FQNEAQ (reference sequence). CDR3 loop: CASSVEYTGELFF. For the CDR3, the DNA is TGTGCCAGCAGCGTCGAGTACACCGGGGAGCTGTTTTTT.

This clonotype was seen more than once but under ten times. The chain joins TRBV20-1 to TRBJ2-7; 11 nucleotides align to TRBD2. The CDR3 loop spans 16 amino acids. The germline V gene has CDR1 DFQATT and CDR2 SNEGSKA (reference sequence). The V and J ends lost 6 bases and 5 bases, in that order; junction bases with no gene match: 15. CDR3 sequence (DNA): TGCAGTGCCACTTGGGGTTCAACTAGCGGGGGCCACGAGCAGTACTTC. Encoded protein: CSATWGSTSGGHEQYF.

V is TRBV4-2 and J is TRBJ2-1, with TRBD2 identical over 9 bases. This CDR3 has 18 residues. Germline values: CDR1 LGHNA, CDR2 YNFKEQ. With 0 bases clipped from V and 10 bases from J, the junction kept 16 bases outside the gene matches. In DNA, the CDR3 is TGTGCCAGCAGCCAAGATCTGCCCACTAGCGGGCTGTATTGGGAGCAGTTCTTC. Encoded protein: CASSQDLPTSGLYWEQFF.

The DNA for the CDR3 is TGTGCCATCAGTGAGCTAACAGGGTTAGGTGCCTCCCCCTACGAGCAGTACTTC. It codes for CAISELTGLGASPYEQYF. The chain employs TRBV10-3 and TRBJ2-7, with D possibly TRBD1 on 6 matching bases. The germline gives CDR1 ENHRY, CDR2 SYGVKD. With 2 bases removed from V and 2 bases from J, the gap between germline ends came to 22 bases. The CDR3 contains 18 residues.

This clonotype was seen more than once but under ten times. CDR3: CASSFAGHSYNEQFF. The CDR3 DNA reads as TGTGCCAGCAGTTTCGCCGGGCACTCCTACAATGAGCAGTTCTTC. The V gene is TRBV12-3 or TRBV12-4, the J gene TRBJ2-1; D remains unclear. V lost 3 bases to trimming and J lost 0 bases, with 9 bases between them. The CDR3 sequence is 15 residues long.

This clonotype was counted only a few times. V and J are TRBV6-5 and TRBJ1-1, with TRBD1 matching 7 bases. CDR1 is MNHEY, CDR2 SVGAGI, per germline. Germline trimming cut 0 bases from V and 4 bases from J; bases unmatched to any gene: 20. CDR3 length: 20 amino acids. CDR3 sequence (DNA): TGTGCCAGCAGTTACTCGTATTTGCTACTTAACCGGGACAGCGGCACTGAAGCTTTCTTT. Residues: CASSYSYLLLNRDSGTEAFF.

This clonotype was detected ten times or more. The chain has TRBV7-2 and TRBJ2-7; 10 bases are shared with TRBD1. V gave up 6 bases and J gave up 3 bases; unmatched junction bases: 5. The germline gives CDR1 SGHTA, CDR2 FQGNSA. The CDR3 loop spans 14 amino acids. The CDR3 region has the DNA TGTGCCAGCAGTCGAGGGACAGGGGTCTACGAGCAGTACTTC. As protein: CASSRGTGVYEQYF.

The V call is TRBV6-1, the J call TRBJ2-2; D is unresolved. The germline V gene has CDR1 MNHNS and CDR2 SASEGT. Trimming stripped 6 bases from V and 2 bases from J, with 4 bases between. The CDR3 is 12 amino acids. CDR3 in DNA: TGTGCCAGCAGGAAAAACACCGGGGAGCTGTTTTTT. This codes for CASRKNTGELFF.

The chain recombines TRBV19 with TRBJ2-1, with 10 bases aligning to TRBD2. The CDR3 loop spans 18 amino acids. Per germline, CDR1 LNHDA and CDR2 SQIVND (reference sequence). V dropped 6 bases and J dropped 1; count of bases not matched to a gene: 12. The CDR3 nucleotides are TGTGCCAGTAGGGACCTTAGCGGGAGGAGACTTTCCTACAATGAGCAGTTCTTC. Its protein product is CASRDLSGRRLSYNEQFF.

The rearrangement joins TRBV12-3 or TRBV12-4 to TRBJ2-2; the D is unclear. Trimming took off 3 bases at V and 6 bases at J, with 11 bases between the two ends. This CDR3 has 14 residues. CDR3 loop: CASSFFPTPGELFF. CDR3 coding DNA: TGTGCCAGCAGTTTCTTTCCAACCCCCGGGGAGCTGTTTTTT.

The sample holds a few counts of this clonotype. CDR3 residues: CASSRGVAEAFF. Here the CDR3 DNA reads TGTGCCAGCAGCCGAGGGGTCGCTGAAGCTTTCTTT. This chain links TRBV12-3 or TRBV12-4 with TRBJ1-1; possible D gene TRBD1, 5 bases. This CDR3 region has 12 residues. The V and J ends lost 6 bases and 6 bases respectively, with 11 bases between them.

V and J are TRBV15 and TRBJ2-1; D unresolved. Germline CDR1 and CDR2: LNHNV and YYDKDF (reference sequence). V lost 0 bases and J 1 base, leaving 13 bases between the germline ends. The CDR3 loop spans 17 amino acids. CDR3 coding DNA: TGTGCCACCAGCAGAGATCGATCCAGTCCATCCTACAATGAGCAGTTCTTC. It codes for CATSRDRSSPSYNEQFF.

CDR3 residues: CASSLAHTSYNEQFF. The DNA of the CDR3 is TGTGCCAGCAGCTTGGCCCATACCTCCTACAATGAGCAGTTCTTC. The gene calls are TRBV5-5 and TRBJ2-1; D gene unclear. There are 15 residues in the CDR3. Germline loops: CDR1 SGHKS, CDR2 YYEKEE (reference sequence). Trimming cost V 0 bases and J 0 bases, with 7 bases left between them. Combining the CDR3 with reference TRBV5-5 and TRBJ2-1 gives the whole variable domain DAGVTQSPTHLIKTRGQQVTLRCSPISGHKSVSWYQQVLGQGPQFIFQYYEKEERGRGNFPDRFSARQFPNYSSELNVNALLLGDSALYLCASSLAHTSYNEQFFGPGTRLTVL.

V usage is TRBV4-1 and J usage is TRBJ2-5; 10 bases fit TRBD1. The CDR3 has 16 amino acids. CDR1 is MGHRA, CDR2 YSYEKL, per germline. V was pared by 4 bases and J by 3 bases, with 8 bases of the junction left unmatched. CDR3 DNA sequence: TGCGCCAGCAGCCGCTCAGGTGGGACAGGGGAAGAGACCCAGTACTTC. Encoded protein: CASSRSGGTGEETQYF.

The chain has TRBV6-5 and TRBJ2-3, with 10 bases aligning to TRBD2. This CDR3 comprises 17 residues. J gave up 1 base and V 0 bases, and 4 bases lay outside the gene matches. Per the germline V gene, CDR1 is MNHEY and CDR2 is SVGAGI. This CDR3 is CASSYSAGTSGTDTQYF. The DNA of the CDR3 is TGTGCCAGCAGTTACTCGGCCGGGACTAGCGGCACAGATACGCAGTATTTT.

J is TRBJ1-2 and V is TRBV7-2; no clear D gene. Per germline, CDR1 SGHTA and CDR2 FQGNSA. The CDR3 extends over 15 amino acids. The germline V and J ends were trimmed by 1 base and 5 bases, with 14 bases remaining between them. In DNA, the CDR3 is TGTGCCAGCAGCTTAGTCGAGAGGACTTTATATGGCTACACCTTC. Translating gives CASSLVERTLYGYTF.

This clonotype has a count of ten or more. CDR3 sequence: CSARGGGLSYEQYF. CDR3 nucleotide sequence: TGCAGTGCTAGAGGAGGGGGGCTCTCCTACGAGCAGTACTTC. The chain employs TRBV20-1 and TRBJ2-7; D could derive from TRBD1 or TRBD2 (6 bases each). CDR1 is DFQATT, CDR2 SNEGSKA, per germline (reference sequence). The ends were cut back, 1 base at V and 0 bases at J, with 10 bases in the middle. This CDR3 has 14 amino acids.

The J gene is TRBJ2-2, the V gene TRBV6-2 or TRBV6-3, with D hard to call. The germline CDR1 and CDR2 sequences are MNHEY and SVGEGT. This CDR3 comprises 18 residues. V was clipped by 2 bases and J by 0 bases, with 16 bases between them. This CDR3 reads CASSYPWLSRANTGELFF. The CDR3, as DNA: TGTGCCAGCAGTTACCCTTGGCTTTCCCGGGCGAACACCGGGGAGCTGTTTTTT.

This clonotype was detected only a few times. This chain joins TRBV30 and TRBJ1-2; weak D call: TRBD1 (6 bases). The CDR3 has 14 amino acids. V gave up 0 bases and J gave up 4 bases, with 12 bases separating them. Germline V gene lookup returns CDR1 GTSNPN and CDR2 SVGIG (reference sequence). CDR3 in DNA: TGTGCCTGGAGTGTACAGGGAATTATCTATGGCTACACCTTC. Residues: CAWSVQGIIYGYTF.

Here the CDR3 reads CATSDRTEPTGELFF. The CDR3 DNA sequence: TGTGCCACCAGTGATAGGACCGAACCCACCGGGGAGCTGTTTTTT. The V call is TRBV24-1, the J call TRBJ2-2; unclear D gene. The CDR3 is 15 amino acids. CDR1 is KGHDR and CDR2 is SFDVKD in the germline V gene. With 3 bases removed from V and 4 bases from J, the gap between germline ends came to 11 bases.

The CDR3 nucleotides are TGTGCCAGCAGTTACTCGATTTCCGGGACAGGGGGGGAAGGAAACACCATATATTTT. Its translation is CASSYSISGTGGEGNTIYF. The V and J genes are TRBV6-6 and TRBJ1-3, with 11 bases lining up with TRBD1. V shed 0 bases and J 4 bases; nucleotides not matched to a gene: 11. Looked up from germline, CDR1 is MNHNY and CDR2 is SVGAGI (reference sequence). CDR3 size: 19 residues.

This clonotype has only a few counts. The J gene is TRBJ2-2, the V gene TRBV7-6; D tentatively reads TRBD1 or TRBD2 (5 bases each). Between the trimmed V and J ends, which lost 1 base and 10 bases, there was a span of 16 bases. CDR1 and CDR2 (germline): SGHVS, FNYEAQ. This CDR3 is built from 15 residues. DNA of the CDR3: TGTGCCAGCAGCTTAGACCGGGACGTTTTTGCGGAGCTGTTTTTT. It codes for CASSLDRDVFAELFF.

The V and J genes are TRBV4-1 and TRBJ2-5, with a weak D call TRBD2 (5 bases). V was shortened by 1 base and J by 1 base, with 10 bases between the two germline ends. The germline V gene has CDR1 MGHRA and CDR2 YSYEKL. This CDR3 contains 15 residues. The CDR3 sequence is CASSQGASGQETQYF. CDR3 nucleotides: TGCGCCAGCAGCCAAGGAGCGAGCGGCCAAGAGACCCAGTACTTC.

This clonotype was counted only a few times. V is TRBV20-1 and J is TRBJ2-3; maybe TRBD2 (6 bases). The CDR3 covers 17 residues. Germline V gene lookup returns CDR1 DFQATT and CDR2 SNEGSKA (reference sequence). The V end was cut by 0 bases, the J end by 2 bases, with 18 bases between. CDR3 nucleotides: TGCAGTGCTAGAGATATCGAGGCGGGGTATTACACAGATACGCAGTATTTT. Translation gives CSARDIEAGYYTDTQYF.

The CDR3 region has the DNA TGTGCCAGCAGCCCTACCCCGCCCTGGAACCACGAGCAGTACTTC. Amino acid sequence: CASSPTPPWNHEQYF. The genes are TRBV27 and TRBJ2-7; the D is unclear. This CDR3 spans 15 amino acids. V was trimmed by 6 bases and J by 5 bases, leaving 20 bases between them. CDR1 and CDR2 (germline): MNHEY, SMNVEV (reference sequence).

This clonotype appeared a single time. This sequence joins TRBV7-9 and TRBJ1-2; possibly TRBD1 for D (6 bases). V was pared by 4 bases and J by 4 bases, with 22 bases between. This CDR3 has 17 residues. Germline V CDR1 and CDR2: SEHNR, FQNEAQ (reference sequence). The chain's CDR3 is CASSSNPGQGSGYGYTF. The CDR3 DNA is TGTGCCAGCAGCTCAAACCCGGGCCAGGGGTCGGGCTATGGCTACACCTTC.

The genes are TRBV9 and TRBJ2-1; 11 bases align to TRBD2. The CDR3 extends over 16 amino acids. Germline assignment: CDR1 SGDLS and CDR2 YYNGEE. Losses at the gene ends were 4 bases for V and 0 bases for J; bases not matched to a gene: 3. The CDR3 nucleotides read TGTGCCAGCAGCACAACTAGCGGGAGCTCCTACAATGAGCAGTTCTTC. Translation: CASSTTSGSSYNEQFF.

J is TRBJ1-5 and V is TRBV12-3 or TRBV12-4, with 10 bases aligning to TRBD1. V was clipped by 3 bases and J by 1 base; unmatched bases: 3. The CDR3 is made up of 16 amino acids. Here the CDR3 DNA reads TGTGCCAGCAGTTTGCGGGACAGGGGAAGCAATCAGCCCCAGCATTTT. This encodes CASSLRDRGSNQPQHF.